Listed below are T cell receptor beta chains from one sample, sequenced in a study of blood T cell repertoires in COVID-19. Method: immunoSEQ multiplex PCR; TCRdb's copy keeps in-frame clones and lacks some. This sample has under 250,000 clones, with 80% to 90% found just once. Sequenced sample: peripheral blood. The receptors stem from a man aged 50-60 years with acute or convalescent COVID-19. The CDR3 runs from the conserved cysteine through the conserved F or W. D genes are given only for firm matches. For some rows the clone size is stated as once, few or many, or as a class when expanded; others skip it.

CDR3aa	CDR3nt	d_gene	j_gene	v_gene	len	abundance
CASSPLGGVNQPQHF	TGTGCCAGCAGCCCGTTAGGGGGAGTAAATCAGCCCCAGCATTTT	.	TRBJ1-5	TRBV9	15	.
CASNTGGLAYEQYF	TGCGCCAGCAACACAGGGGGGTTGGCCTACGAGCAGTACTTC	TRBD1	TRBJ2-7	TRBV10-2	14	.
CASKVAQGAQGPEAFF	TGTGCCAGCAAAGTTGCCCAGGGGGCGCAGGGGCCTGAAGCTTTCTTT	TRBD1	TRBJ1-1	TRBV19	16	.
CASRGLNSGANVLTF	TGTGCCAGTAGGGGACTAAACTCTGGGGCCAACGTCCTGACTTTC	TRBD2	TRBJ2-6	TRBV19	15	.
CASSAHVSGTPPHGYTF	TGTGCCAGCAGCGCCCACGTTAGCGGGACCCCTCCGCATGGCTACACCTTC	.	TRBJ1-2	TRBV9	17	.
CASSLDRGNQPQHF	TGTGCCAGCAGCTTAGATAGGGGTAATCAGCCCCAGCATTTT	.	TRBJ1-5	TRBV7-6	14	.
CAWRIQGTGELFF	TGTGCCTGGAGGATACAGGGGACCGGGGAGCTGTTTTTT	TRBD1	TRBJ2-2	TRBV30	13	.
CASSLVRGTEAFF	TGTGCCAGCAGCTTGGTCAGGGGCACTGAAGCTTTCTTT	.	TRBJ1-1	TRBV5-8	13	once
CASSYGYSNTEAFF	TGTGCCAGCAGTTATGGTTACAGCAACACTGAAGCTTTCTTT	.	TRBJ1-1	TRBV27	14	.
CASSVEPSNYGYTF	TGTGCCAGCAGCGTCGAGCCCTCTAACTATGGCTACACCTTC	.	TRBJ1-2	TRBV9	14	once
CASSMDWKNTGELFF	TGTGCCAGCAGTATGGACTGGAAAAACACCGGGGAGCTGTTTTTT	.	TRBJ2-2	TRBV28	15	.
CASSGPRGGNQPQHF	TGTGCCAGTAGTGGACCCAGGGGGGGCAATCAGCCCCAGCATTTT	TRBD1	TRBJ1-5	TRBV19	15	once
CASSLQTGSEQFF	TGCGCCAGCAGCTTGCAGACAGGGTCTGAGCAGTTCTTC	TRBD1	TRBJ2-1	TRBV5-1	13	.
CASSGSSGRDNEQFF	TGTGCCAGCAGCGGCTCCAGTGGCCGGGACAATGAGCAGTTCTTC	.	TRBJ2-1	TRBV9	15	.
CASQGLAGANTGELFF	TGTGCCAGCCAAGGACTAGCGGGAGCGAACACCGGGGAGCTGTTTTTT	TRBD2	TRBJ2-2	TRBV25-1	16	.
CASSQDPSGINQPQHF	TGTGCCAGCAGCCAAGATCCCTCAGGGATTAATCAGCCCCAGCATTTT	.	TRBJ1-5	TRBV3-1/TRBV3-2	16	.
CASKPGQGVPTNEKLFF	TGTGCCAGTAAGCCGGGACAGGGGGTTCCAACTAATGAAAAACTGTTTTTT	TRBD1	TRBJ1-4	TRBV19	17	.
CASRTTSGGDGEQFF	TGTGCCAGCAGGACGACTAGCGGGGGGGACGGGGAGCAGTTCTTC	TRBD2	TRBJ2-1	TRBV6-5	15	few
CASRGGQYYEQYF	TGTGCCAGCAGGGGTGGACAGTACTACGAGCAGTACTTC	.	TRBJ2-7	TRBV2	13	many
CASSLDMNTEAFF	TGTGCCAGCAGCTTGGATATGAACACTGAAGCTTTCTTT	.	TRBJ1-1	TRBV5-5	13	.
CASRVAGKQYF	TGTGCCAGCAGAGTGGCGGGAAAGCAGTACTTC	.	TRBJ2-7	TRBV27	11	few
CASSPATGGEEKLFF	TGTGCCAGCAGCCCTGCGACAGGGGGTGAAGAAAAACTGTTTTTT	TRBD1	TRBJ1-4	TRBV7-9	15	.
CASSERGNTEAFF	TGTGCCAGCAGTGAACGGGGGAACACTGAAGCTTTCTTT	.	TRBJ1-1	TRBV25-1	13	.
CASTLLAGPSYEQYF	TGTGCCAGCACCCTTCTAGCGGGCCCCTCCTACGAGCAGTACTTC	TRBD2	TRBJ2-7	TRBV13	15	.
CAWRNRARGEKLFF	TGTGCCTGGAGAAACAGGGCCAGGGGTGAAAAACTGTTTTTT	.	TRBJ1-4	TRBV30	14	.
CASSQRTGNTIYF	TGTGCCAGCAGTCAGAGGACTGGAAACACCATATATTTT	.	TRBJ1-3	TRBV12-3/TRBV12-4	13	.
CASSDDRGVDTQYF	TGTGCCAGCAGTGACGACAGGGGAGTAGATACGCAGTATTTT	TRBD1	TRBJ2-3	TRBV2	14	.
CASSLQGTGQPQHF	TGTGCCAGTAGTCTGCAGGGTACAGGCCAGCCCCAGCATTTT	.	TRBJ1-5	TRBV19	14	.
CASSFDRVGSPLHF	TGTGCCAGCAGCTTCGACAGGGTAGGCTCACCCCTCCACTTT	TRBD1	TRBJ1-6	TRBV5-4	14	.
CASRTGTGLGNTQYF	TGTGCCAGTCGGACCGGGACAGGGCTCGGAAATACGCAGTATTTT	TRBD1	TRBJ2-3	TRBV19	15	.
CASGLSAGMYF	TGTGCTAGTGGTTTGTCGGCAGGGATGTACTTC	.	TRBJ2-5	TRBV12-5	11	.
CASSSLSGSLNEQFF	TGTGCCAGCAGCTCTTTAAGCGGGAGTTTGAATGAGCAGTTCTTC	TRBD2	TRBJ2-1	TRBV11-3	15	few
CASSESYVTSGGSDTQYF	TGCGCCAGCAGTGAGTCCTATGTGACTAGCGGGGGGTCAGATACGCAGTATTTT	TRBD2	TRBJ2-3	TRBV10-1	18	.
CASSLEANRGGYTF	TGTGCCAGCAGCTTGGAAGCCAACAGGGGTGGCTACACCTTC	TRBD1	TRBJ1-2	TRBV5-4	14	.
CASSLAGGETQYF	TGCGCCAGCAGTTTAGCGGGAGGGGAGACCCAGTACTTC	TRBD2	TRBJ2-5	TRBV5-1	13	few
CATSRDHGGGNQPQHF	TGTGCCACCAGCAGAGATCACGGAGGAGGGAATCAGCCCCAGCATTTT	.	TRBJ1-5	TRBV15	16	once
CASSEAWRTSGLDTQYF	TGTGCCAGCAGTGAAGCGTGGCGGACTAGCGGGTTAGATACGCAGTATTTT	TRBD2	TRBJ2-3	TRBV6-1	17	.
CATKGNGQPQHF	TGTGCCACCAAGGGGAATGGGCAGCCCCAGCATTTT	.	TRBJ1-5	TRBV25-1	12	.
CASSPPGQETQYF	TGTGCCAGCAGCCCACCTGGTCAGGAGACCCAGTACTTC	.	TRBJ2-5	TRBV6-6	13	.
CASSSNTGELFF	TGTGCCAGCAGCTCTAACACCGGGGAGCTGTTTTTT	.	TRBJ2-2	TRBV5-5	12	.
CASSPLPSGLFNEQFF	TGTGCCAGCAGCCCCCTCCCTAGCGGGCTATTTAATGAGCAGTTCTTC	TRBD2	TRBJ2-1	TRBV11-2	16	.
CASRSYGAGYGYTF	TGTGCCAGCAGATCATACGGCGCAGGCTATGGCTACACCTTC	.	TRBJ1-2	TRBV6-6	14	.
CASSQVPGNNQPQHF	TGCGCCAGCAGCCAAGTTCCAGGTAATAATCAGCCCCAGCATTTT	.	TRBJ1-5	TRBV4-1	15	.
CASSPGTGRYEQYF	TGTGCCAGCTCACCAGGGACAGGACGCTACGAGCAGTACTTC	TRBD1	TRBJ2-7	TRBV18	14	once
CASSPPPRPSGANVLTF	TGTGCCAGCTCACCACCACCGAGGCCCTCTGGGGCCAACGTCCTGACTTTC	.	TRBJ2-6	TRBV18	17	.
CASSSRSSGETQYF	TGTGCCAGCAGCTCCCGTAGTAGCGGGGAGACCCAGTACTTC	TRBD2	TRBJ2-5	TRBV11-1	14	.
CATSDPTSGNNEQFF	TGTGCCACCAGTGATCCGACTAGCGGTAACAATGAGCAGTTCTTC	TRBD2	TRBJ2-1	TRBV24-1	15	once
CASSNPQGDTEAFF	TGTGCCAGCAGCAACCCGCAAGGGGACACTGAAGCTTTCTTT	.	TRBJ1-1	TRBV7-9	14	.
CASSEQINEKLFF	TGTGCCAGCAGTGAACAGATTAATGAAAAACTGTTTTTT	.	TRBJ1-4	TRBV6-1	13	.
CASIISRVTNTEAFF	TGTGCCAGCATCATAAGCCGGGTTACGAACACTGAAGCTTTCTTT	.	TRBJ1-1	TRBV21-1	15	.
CASSYSPGFPYEQYF	TGTGCCAGCAGTTACTCGCCAGGGTTCCCCTACGAGCAGTACTTC	.	TRBJ2-7	TRBV6-5	15	.
CASSYSGPPGTGELFF	TGTGCCAGCAGTTACTCTGGGCCCCCGGGGACCGGGGAGCTGTTTTTT	.	TRBJ2-2	TRBV6-5	16	once
CAIAGGNEQYF	TGTGCCATCGCAGGGGGAAACGAGCAGTACTTC	TRBD1	TRBJ2-7	TRBV10-3	11	.
CASSPTGGYNEQFF	TGTGCCAGCTCACCAACAGGGGGCTACAATGAGCAGTTCTTC	TRBD1	TRBJ2-1	TRBV18	14	.
CSVDEGGTDTQYF	TGCAGCGTTGATGAGGGGGGCACAGATACGCAGTATTTT	.	TRBJ2-3	TRBV29-1	13	.
CASSQGQGLETQYF	TGTGCCAGCAGCCAAGGACAGGGGTTGGAGACCCAGTACTTC	TRBD1	TRBJ2-5	TRBV4-2	14	.
CASTRQGGRTEAFF	TGTGCCAGCACCCGACAGGGCGGGAGGACTGAAGCTTTCTTT	TRBD1	TRBJ1-1	TRBV2	14	.
CASSPTGGIETQYF	TGTGCCAGCAGCCCGACAGGGGGAATAGAGACCCAGTACTTC	TRBD1	TRBJ2-5	TRBV11-2	14	.
CASSPGQGENIQYF	TGTGCCAGCAGCCCGGGACAGGGAGAAAACATTCAGTACTTC	TRBD1	TRBJ2-4	TRBV11-2	14	.
CATSDTGSGTDTQYF	TGTGCCACCAGTGACACAGGGAGCGGCACAGATACGCAGTATTTT	.	TRBJ2-3	TRBV24-1	15	.